This section outlines one TCR beta chain sequence together with its context. This table comes from immunoSEQ multiplex PCR, and its TCRdb copy is limited to in-frame clones, with some not included. Here the sample spans just over 80,000 clones, about 89% being singletons. This sample stems from a study of blood T cell repertoires in COVID-19. Those enrolled, adults aged 18 to 89 years, came from about 24 US areas. The trim removed 5 bases at V and 6 bases at J, leaving 6 bases unmatched. The CDR3 loop spans 13 amino acids. Per germline, CDR1 MRHNA and CDR2 SNTAGT. This TCR was sampled from a woman in her forties or fifties with acute COVID-19. Sample: PBMCs or T cells enriched from blood (not recorded which). The chain couples TRBV6-4 to TRBJ1-2; the match to TRBD1 covers 7 bases. The CDR3 loop is CASSFPTGNGYTF. The CDR3 nucleotides read TGTGCCAGCAGTTTTCCGACAGGGAATGGCTACACCTTC.